This T cell receptor (beta chain) is from a study of shared clonotypes between healthy human individuals. About the research overall: Used for every donor were three CD4 naive, three CD4 memory, two CD8 naive and one CD8 memory plate.

This CDR3 has 16 amino acids. Germline values: CDR1 LGHNA, CDR2 YNFKEQ. Trimming removed 0 bases from V and 6 bases from J, with 18 bases in between. CD8 cells regarded as naive lacked CD45RO, were positively chosen for CCR7, and omitted terminally differentiated effector memory CD45RA+ cells. The authors loaded 200 ng DNA, tens of thousands of T cell genomes, into sorted-subset replicate PCRs. Generated by immunoSEQ multiplex PCR, the TCRdb table keeps only in-frame clones and is missing some. Among about 2 million clones, about 95% were seen once, and the ten largest hold approximately 1.2%. This clonotype was obtained from a man between 18 and 29 years old in good health. The chain couples TRBV4-2 to TRBJ2-7, with D possibly TRBD1 on 6 matching bases. The sequencing input was naive CD8+ T cells sorted from blood. This CDR3 is CASSQDFMAGAVEQYF. The CDR3 DNA is TGTGCCAGCAGCCAAGATTTTATGGCAGGGGCCGTCGAGCAGTACTTC.